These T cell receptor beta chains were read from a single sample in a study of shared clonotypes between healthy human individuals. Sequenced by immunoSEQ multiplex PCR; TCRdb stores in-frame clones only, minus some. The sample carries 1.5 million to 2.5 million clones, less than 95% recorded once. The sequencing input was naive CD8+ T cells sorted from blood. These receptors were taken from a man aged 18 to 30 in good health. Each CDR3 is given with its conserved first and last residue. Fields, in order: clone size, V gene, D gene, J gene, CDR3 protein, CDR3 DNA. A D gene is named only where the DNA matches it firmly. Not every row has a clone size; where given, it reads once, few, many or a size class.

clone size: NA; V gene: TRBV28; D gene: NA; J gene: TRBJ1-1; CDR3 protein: CASSPAGGNTEAFF; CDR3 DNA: TGTGCCAGCAGCCCCGCCGGGGGAAACACTGAAGCTTTCTTT
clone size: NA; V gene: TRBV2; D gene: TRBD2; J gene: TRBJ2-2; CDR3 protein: CASSGAGGFDGELFF; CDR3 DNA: TGTGCCAGCAGTGGAGCGGGGGGATTTGACGGGGAGCTGTTTTTT
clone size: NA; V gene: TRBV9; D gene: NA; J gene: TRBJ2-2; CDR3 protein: CASSPSGANTGELFF; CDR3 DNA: TGTGCCAGCAGCCCCTCTGGCGCGAACACCGGGGAGCTGTTTTTT
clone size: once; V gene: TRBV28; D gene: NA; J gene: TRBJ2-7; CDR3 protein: CASRDSYEQYF; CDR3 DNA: TGTGCCAGCAGGGATAGCTACGAGCAGTACTTC
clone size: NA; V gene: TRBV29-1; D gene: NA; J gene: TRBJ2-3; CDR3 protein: CSALYVLTTSVQYF; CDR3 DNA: TGCAGCGCCCTATACGTACTGACTACGTCTGTGCAGTATTTT
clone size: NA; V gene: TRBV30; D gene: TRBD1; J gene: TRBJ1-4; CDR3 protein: CAWSVGPGTGSGKLFF; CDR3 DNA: TGTGCCTGGAGTGTTGGCCCGGGGACAGGGAGTGGAAAACTGTTTTTT
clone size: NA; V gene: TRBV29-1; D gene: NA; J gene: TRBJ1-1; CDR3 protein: CSATAVNTEAFF; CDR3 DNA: TGCAGCGCGACTGCAGTGAACACTGAAGCTTTCTTT
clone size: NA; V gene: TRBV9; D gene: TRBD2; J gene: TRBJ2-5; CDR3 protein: CASSSHTSEQETQYF; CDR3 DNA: TGTGCCAGCAGCTCCCACACTAGCGAGCAAGAGACCCAGTACTTC
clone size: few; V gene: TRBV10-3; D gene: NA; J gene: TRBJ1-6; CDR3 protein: CAISESATQGSPLHF; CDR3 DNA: TGTGCCATCAGTGAGTCCGCGACCCAGGGTTCACCCCTCCACTTT
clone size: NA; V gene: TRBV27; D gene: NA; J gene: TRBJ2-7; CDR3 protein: CASSGAGQTYEQYF; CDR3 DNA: TGTGCCAGCAGTGGCGCGGGACAAACCTACGAGCAGTACTTC
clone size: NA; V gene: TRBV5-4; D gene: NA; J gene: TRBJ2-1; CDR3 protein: CASSFGAGEQFF; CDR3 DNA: TGTGCCAGCAGCTTTGGAGCCGGTGAGCAGTTCTTC
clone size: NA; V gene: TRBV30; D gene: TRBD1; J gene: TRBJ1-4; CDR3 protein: CAWSITGVTNEKLFF; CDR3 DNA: TGTGCCTGGAGCATTACAGGGGTAACTAATGAAAAACTGTTTTTT
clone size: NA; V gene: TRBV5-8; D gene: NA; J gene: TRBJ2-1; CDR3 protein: CASSLEAVLVNEQFF; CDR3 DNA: TGTGCCAGCAGCTTGGAAGCGGTCCTTGTCAATGAGCAGTTCTTC
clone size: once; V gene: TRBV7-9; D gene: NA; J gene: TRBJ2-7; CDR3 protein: CASSSNLYEQYF; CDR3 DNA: TGTGCCAGCAGCTCGAATTTGTACGAGCAGTACTTC
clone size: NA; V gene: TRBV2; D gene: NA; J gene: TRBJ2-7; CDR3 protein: CARRGGRYEQYF; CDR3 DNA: TGTGCCCGCCGAGGGGGGCGGTACGAGCAGTACTTC
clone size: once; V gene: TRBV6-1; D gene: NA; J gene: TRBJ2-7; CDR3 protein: CASSRTASYEQYF; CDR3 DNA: TGTGCCAGCAGTCGGACGGCCTCCTACGAGCAGTACTTC
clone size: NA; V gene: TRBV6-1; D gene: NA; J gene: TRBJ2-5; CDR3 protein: CASSERAEETQYF; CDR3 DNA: TGTGCCAGCAGTGAAAGGGCAGAAGAGACCCAGTACTTC
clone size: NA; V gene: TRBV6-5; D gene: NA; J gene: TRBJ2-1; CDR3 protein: CASSSHRVSYNEQFF; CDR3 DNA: TGTGCCAGCAGTTCTCACAGGGTCTCCTACAATGAGCAGTTCTTC
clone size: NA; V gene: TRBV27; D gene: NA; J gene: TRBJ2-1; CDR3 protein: CASSLTLGNEQFF; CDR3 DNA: TGTGCCAGCAGTTTAACGTTGGGGAATGAGCAGTTCTTC
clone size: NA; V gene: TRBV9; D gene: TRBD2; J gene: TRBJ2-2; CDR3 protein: CASSPGLAGSSTGELFF; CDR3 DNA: TGTGCCAGCAGCCCGGGACTAGCGGGATCGAGCACCGGGGAGCTGTTTTTT
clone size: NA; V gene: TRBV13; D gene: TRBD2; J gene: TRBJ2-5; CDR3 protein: CASSSQGSASGRYQETQYF; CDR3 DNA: TGTGCCAGCAGCTCTCAGGGGTCGGCTAGCGGGAGGTACCAAGAGACCCAGTACTTC
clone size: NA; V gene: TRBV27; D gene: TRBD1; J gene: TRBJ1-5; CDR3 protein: CASSSGTEIFNQPQHF; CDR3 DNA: TGTGCCAGCAGTTCCGGGACAGAAATCTTCAATCAGCCCCAGCATTTT
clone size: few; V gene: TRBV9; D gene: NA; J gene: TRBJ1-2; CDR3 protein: CASSVDGRDNYGYTF; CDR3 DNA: TGTGCCAGCAGCGTAGATGGACGCGATAACTATGGCTACACCTTC
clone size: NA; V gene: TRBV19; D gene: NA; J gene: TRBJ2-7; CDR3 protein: CASSMGQGYEQYF; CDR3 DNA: TGTGCCAGTAGTATGGGACAAGGCTACGAGCAGTACTTC
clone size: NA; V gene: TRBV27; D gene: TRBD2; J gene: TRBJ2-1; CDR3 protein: CASSPRLAGGANEQFF; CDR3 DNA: TGTGCCAGCAGTCCACGACTAGCGGGGGGCGCAAATGAGCAGTTCTTC
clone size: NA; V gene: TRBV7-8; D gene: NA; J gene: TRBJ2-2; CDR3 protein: CASSPGGWGDTLNTGELFF; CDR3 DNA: TGTGCCAGCAGCCCCGGGGGCTGGGGGGACACCCTGAACACCGGGGAGCTGTTTTTT
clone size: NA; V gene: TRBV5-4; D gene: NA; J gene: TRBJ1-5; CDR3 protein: CASSPDGNQPQHF; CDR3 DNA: TGTGCCAGCAGCCCGGACGGCAATCAGCCCCAGCATTTT
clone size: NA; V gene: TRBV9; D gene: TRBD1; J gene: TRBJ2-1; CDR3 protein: CASSGEDRGYNEQFF; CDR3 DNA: TGTGCCAGCAGCGGAGAGGACAGGGGATACAATGAGCAGTTCTTC
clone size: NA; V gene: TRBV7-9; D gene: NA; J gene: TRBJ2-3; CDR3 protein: CASSPRDRDTDTQYF; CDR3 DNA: TGTGCCAGCAGCCCCCGGGACCGAGACACAGATACGCAGTATTTT
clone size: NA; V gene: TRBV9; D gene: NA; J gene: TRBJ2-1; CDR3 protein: CASSVEDYHNEQFF; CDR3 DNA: TGTGCCAGCAGCGTAGAAGATTACCACAATGAGCAGTTCTTC
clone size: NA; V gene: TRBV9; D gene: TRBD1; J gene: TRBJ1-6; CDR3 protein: CASSAGAGGGSPLHF; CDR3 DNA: TGTGCCAGCAGCGCGGGGGCAGGGGGCGGTTCACCCCTCCACTTT
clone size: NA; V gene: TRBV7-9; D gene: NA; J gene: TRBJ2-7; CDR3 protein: CASSPSGLAEGYEQYF; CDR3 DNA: TGTGCCAGCAGCCCGTCGGGCCTCGCCGAGGGCTACGAGCAGTACTTC
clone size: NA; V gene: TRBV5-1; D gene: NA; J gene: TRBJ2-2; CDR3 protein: CASSLPPDTLRRNTGELFF; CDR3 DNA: TGCGCCAGCAGCCTCCCCCCGGACACCCTTAGGAGGAACACCGGGGAGCTGTTTTTT
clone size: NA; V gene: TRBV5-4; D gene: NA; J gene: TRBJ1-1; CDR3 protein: CASSLGSGGAFF; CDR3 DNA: TGTGCCAGCAGTTTAGGTTCCGGAGGAGCTTTCTTT
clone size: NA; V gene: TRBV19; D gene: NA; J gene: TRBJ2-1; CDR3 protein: CASSMGDYNEQFF; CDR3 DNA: TGTGCCAGTAGTATGGGAGATTACAATGAGCAGTTCTTC
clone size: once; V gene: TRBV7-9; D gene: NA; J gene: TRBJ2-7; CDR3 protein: CASSPGGPGGAYEQYF; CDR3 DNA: TGTGCCAGCAGCCCTGGGGGGCCAGGGGGTGCCTACGAGCAGTACTTC
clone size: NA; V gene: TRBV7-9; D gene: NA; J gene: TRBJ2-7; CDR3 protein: CASNGGGGPPYEQYF; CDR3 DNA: TGTGCCAGCAACGGGGGTGGGGGACCCCCCTACGAGCAGTACTTC
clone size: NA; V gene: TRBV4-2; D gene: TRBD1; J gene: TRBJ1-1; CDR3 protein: CASGQGGAEAFF; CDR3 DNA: TGTGCCAGCGGACAGGGTGGAGCTGAAGCTTTCTTT
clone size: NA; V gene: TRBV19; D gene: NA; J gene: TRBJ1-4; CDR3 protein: CASRSTGFASEKLFF; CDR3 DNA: TGTGCCAGTAGGAGCACAGGGTTTGCGTCTGAAAAACTGTTTTTT
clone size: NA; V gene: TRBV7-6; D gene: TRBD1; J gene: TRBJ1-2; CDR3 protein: CASSERDRAYYGYTF; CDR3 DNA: TGTGCCAGCAGCGAGAGGGACAGGGCCTACTATGGCTACACCTTC
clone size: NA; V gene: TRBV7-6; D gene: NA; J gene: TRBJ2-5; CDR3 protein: CASSPGSGLGETQYF; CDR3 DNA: TGTGCCAGCAGCCCCGGATCGGGGTTAGGGGAGACCCAGTACTTC
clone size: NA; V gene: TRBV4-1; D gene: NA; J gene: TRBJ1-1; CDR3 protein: CASSHVNTEAFF; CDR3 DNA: TGCGCCAGCAGCCACGTGAACACTGAAGCTTTCTTT
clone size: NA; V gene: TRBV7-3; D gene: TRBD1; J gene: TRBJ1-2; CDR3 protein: CASSSEPPTWDRDGNYGYTF; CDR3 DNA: TGTGCCAGCAGCTCCGAACCGCCGACCTGGGACAGGGACGGAAACTATGGCTACACCTTC
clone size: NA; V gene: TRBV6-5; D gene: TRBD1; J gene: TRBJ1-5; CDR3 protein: CASSQGGGSQPQHF; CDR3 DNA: TGTGCCAGCAGCCAGGGGGGGGGCAGCCAGCCCCAGCATTTT
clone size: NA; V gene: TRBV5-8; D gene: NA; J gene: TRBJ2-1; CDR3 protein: CASPLPYNEQFF; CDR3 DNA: TGTGCCAGCCCTCTACCCTACAATGAGCAGTTCTTC
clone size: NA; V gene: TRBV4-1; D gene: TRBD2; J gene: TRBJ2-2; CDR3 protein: CASSPRTSGNTGELFF; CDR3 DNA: TGCGCCAGCAGCCCCCGGACTAGCGGGAATACCGGGGAGCTGTTTTTT
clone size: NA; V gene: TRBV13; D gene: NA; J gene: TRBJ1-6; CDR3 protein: CASSFGGQPNSPLHF; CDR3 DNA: TGTGCCAGCAGCTTCGGGGGGCAGCCTAATTCACCCCTCCACTTT
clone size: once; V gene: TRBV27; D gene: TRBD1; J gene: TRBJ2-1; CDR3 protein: CASSFGTAEQFF; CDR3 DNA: TGTGCCAGCAGTTTTGGGACAGCAGAGCAGTTCTTC
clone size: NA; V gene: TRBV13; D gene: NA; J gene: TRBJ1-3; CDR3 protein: CASSFRGTGNTIYF; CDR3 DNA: TGTGCCAGCAGCTTTAGAGGGACTGGAAACACCATATATTTT